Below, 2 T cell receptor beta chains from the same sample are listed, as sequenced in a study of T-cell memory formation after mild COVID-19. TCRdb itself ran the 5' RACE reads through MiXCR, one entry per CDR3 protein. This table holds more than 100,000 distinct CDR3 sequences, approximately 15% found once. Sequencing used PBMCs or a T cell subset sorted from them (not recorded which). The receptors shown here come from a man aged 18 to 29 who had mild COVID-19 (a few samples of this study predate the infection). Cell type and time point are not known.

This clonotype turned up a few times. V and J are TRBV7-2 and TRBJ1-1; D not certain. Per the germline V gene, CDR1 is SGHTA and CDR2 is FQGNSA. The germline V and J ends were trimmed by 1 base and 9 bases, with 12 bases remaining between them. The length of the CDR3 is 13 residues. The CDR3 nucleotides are TGTGCCAGCAGCTTAGGTTGGGAAACTCAAGCTTTCTTT. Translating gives CASSLGWETQAFF.

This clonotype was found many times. The CDR3 DNA follows: TGTGCCAGTAGTATCAGGCGGGGGGGCAGGGATGAGCAGTTCTTC. It is translated as CASSIRRGGRDEQFF. This chain joins TRBV19 and TRBJ2-1, with 9 nucleotides matching TRBD2. With V trimmed by 3 bases and J by 8 bases, 8 bases remained unmatched. The length of the CDR3 is 15 residues. Per germline, CDR1 LNHDA and CDR2 SQIVND (reference sequence).